This TCR beta chain was recorded in a study of T cell responses to AZD1222 COVID-19 vaccine. Study overall: Pooled in the analysis were second doses at about 4 or about 12 weeks.

Study results and limitations: Donors were chiefly white British, with a greater number of females, and clonal diversity was perhaps underestimated. AZD1222 recipients seropositive at baseline numbered only 6 or 7. Repertoire samples came only from after the peak T cell response.

Sequencing was performed with immunoSEQ multiplex PCR; in TCRdb, only in-frame clones are kept and a portion is missing. The sample carries 90,000 to 150,000 clones, approximately 90% recorded once. As to this clone: Its antigen is still unknown.

Trimming cost V 2 bases and J 4 bases; bases outside gene matches: 6. The germline CDR1 and CDR2 sequences are SGHTA and FQGTGA. The CDR3 is 16 residues long. This receptor was obtained from an adult in good health. Sample: peripheral blood, taken on day 0 of AZD1222 vaccination. The chain couples TRBV7-3 to TRBJ2-1; 9 bases are shared with TRBD2. The CDR3 here is CASSLDSGGLYNEQFF. The DNA of the CDR3 is TGTGCCAGCAGCTTAGATAGCGGGGGCCTTTACAATGAGCAGTTCTTC.